This record concerns one T cell receptor (beta chain) sequence. The sample is drawn from a study of radiation and T cells in renal cell carcinoma. Time point reported: baseline pretreatment blood. Regarding treatment: 15 Gy SBRT to primary tumor, nephrectomy 4 weeks later. The assay was immunoSEQ multiplex PCR, and TCRdb's table has in-frame clones only and misses some. The data contain 150,000 or so clones, about 88% of them singletons. The source was blood, collected from a patient whose treatment included radiotherapy and nephrectomy. This TCR derives from a woman in her forties or fifties with renal cell carcinoma.

The CDR3 region is CASSHTGDAGEQYF. The CDR3 DNA reads TGTGCCAGCAGCCACACAGGGGACGCTGGCGAGCAGTACTTC. The rearrangement joins TRBV4-2 to TRBJ2-7; 7 bases match TRBD1. V gave up 3 bases and J gave up 6 bases; unmatched junction bases: 8. The CDR3 totals 14 residues. CDR1 and CDR2 (germline): LGHNA, YNFKEQ.